Below, 17 T cell receptor beta chains from the same sample are listed, as sequenced in a study of OX40 agonist ivuxolimab in advanced cancers. Sequenced by immunoSEQ multiplex PCR; TCRdb stores in-frame clones only, minus some. This table holds approximately 30,000 clones, more than 75% found once. This specimen was CD4+ or CD8+ T cells sorted from blood, taken in a trial of the OX40 agonist ivuxolimab. Receptors were obtained from an adult with an advanced solid tumor such as melanoma, head and neck, liver or kidney cancer.

This chain uses TRBV28 with TRBJ2-7, with D possibly being TRBD1 (6 bases). V was shortened by 5 bases and J by 0 bases, with 11 bases between the two germline ends. Germline V gene data show CDR1 as MDHEN and CDR2 as SYDVKM. The CDR3 has 14 amino acids. The CDR3 spells CASSPGTPSYEQYF. CDR3 in DNA: TGTGCCAGCAGTCCCGGGACACCCTCCTACGAGCAGTACTTC.

The gene calls are TRBV19 and TRBJ2-7; D unclear. Germline V gene sequence: CDR1 LNHDA, CDR2 SQIVND (reference sequence). The CDR3 loop spans 13 amino acids. The V gene lost 5 bases and the J gene lost 6 bases, with 14 bases spanning the gap. The CDR3 is CASSPQPAFEQYF. CDR3 DNA: TGTGCCAGTAGTCCCCAACCGGCCTTCGAGCAGTACTTC. Combining the CDR3 with reference TRBV19 and TRBJ2-7 gives the whole variable domain DGGITQSPKYLFRKEGQNVTLSCEQNLNHDAMYWYRQDPGQGLRLIYYSQIVNDFQKGDIAEGYSVSREKKESFPLTVTSAQKNPTAFYLCASSPQPAFEQYFGPGTRLTVT.

V is TRBV4-2 and J is TRBJ2-7; D may match TRBD1 or TRBD2 (5 bases each). Trimming took off 0 bases at V and 0 bases at J, with 9 bases between the two ends. This CDR3 spans 15 amino acids. The germline V gene encodes CDR1 LGHNA and CDR2 YNFKEQ. CDR3: CASSQEGDGSYEQYF. The CDR3 coding sequence is TGTGCCAGCAGCCAAGAAGGGGACGGCTCCTACGAGCAGTACTTC.

The chain joins TRBV11-1 to TRBJ1-2, with TRBD1 identical over 7 bases. Germline V gene sequence: CDR1 SGHAT, CDR2 FQDESV (reference sequence). This CDR3 comprises 15 residues. V lost 3 bases, J lost 7 bases, and 11 bases stayed unmatched. In nucleotides, the CDR3 is TGTGCCAGCAGCTTCCTGGGACAGCAAACGGGTGGCTACACCTTC. This codes for CASSFLGQQTGGYTF.

This clone was seen only a few times. This chain joins TRBV7-8 and TRBJ2-3, with D perhaps TRBD2 (6 bases). CDR1 SGHVS and CDR2 FQNEAQ come from the germline V gene. V dropped 1 base and J dropped 4 bases, with 9 bases sitting between them. This CDR3 is built from 14 residues. CDR3 nucleotide sequence: TGTGCCAGCAGCTTAGGGGCTAGCGCAGATACGCAGTATTTT. Translating it yields CASSLGASADTQYF.

The chain combines TRBV28 with TRBJ1-1, with D unclear. This CDR3 is 14 amino acids long. Per germline, CDR1 MDHEN and CDR2 SYDVKM. V shed 7 bases and J shed 1 base, with 13 bases lying between them. The CDR3 nucleotides read TGTGCCAGCACCCCTCAGTGGTGGAACACTGAAGCTTTCTTT. As protein: CASTPQWWNTEAFF.

The rearrangement links TRBV2 to TRBJ2-5, with a possible D match to TRBD2 (5 bases). The CDR3 sequence is 14 residues long. Trimming removed 4 bases from V and 5 bases from J, with 14 bases in between. Per germline, CDR1 SNHLY and CDR2 FYNNEI. DNA of the CDR3: TGTGCCAGCAGTGGTGGTGGCGGGTTGGAGACCCAGTACTTC. As protein: CASSGGGGLETQYF.

The chain recombines TRBV11-2 with TRBJ2-3, with 12 nucleotides matching TRBD2. CDR1 and CDR2 from the germline V gene are SGHAT and FQNNGV. J gave up 1 base and V 5 bases, and 4 bases lay outside the gene matches. The CDR3 runs 16 residues. The chain's CDR3 is CASSRRLAGGTDTQYF. Here the CDR3 DNA reads TGTGCCAGCAGCCGCAGACTAGCGGGGGGCACAGATACGCAGTATTTT.

This clone came up a few times. The chain couples TRBV5-1 to TRBJ1-5; no clear D gene. With 0 bases removed from V and 0 bases from J, the gap between germline ends came to 4 bases. The CDR3 loop spans 14 amino acids. The germline gives CDR1 SGHRS, CDR2 YFSETQ. This CDR3 reads CASSLGPSNQPQHF. DNA for the CDR3: TGCGCCAGCAGCTTGGGACCTAGCAATCAGCCCCAGCATTTT.

Only one count was recorded for this clone. The V gene is TRBV28, the J gene TRBJ2-3; D perhaps matches TRBD2 (5 bases). The germline CDR1 and CDR2 sequences are MDHEN and SYDVKM. Trimming pared 4 bases from V and 4 bases from J, leaving 12 bases between. The CDR3 totals 14 residues. The CDR3 sequence is CASSSRVFADTQYF. In DNA, the CDR3 is TGTGCCAGCAGTTCGAGGGTGTTCGCAGATACGCAGTATTTT.

This chain connects TRBV10-3 to TRBJ2-2; 9 bases line up with TRBD1. CDR1 is ENHRY and CDR2 is SYGVKD in the germline V gene. This CDR3 contains 14 residues. V lost 5 bases and J lost 5; bases outside the gene matches: 3. DNA of the CDR3: TGTGCCATCAGTCGGGACAGGGATACCGGGGAGCTGTTTTTT. Translated: CAISRDRDTGELFF.

The J gene is TRBJ2-2, the V gene TRBV7-2; 8 positions match TRBD2. Germline assignment: CDR1 SGHTA and CDR2 FQGNSA. CDR3 length: 15 amino acids. V lost 5 bases and J lost 2; bases outside the gene matches: 4. This chain's CDR3 is CASSPTSVNTGELFF. The CDR3 region has the DNA TGTGCCAGCAGCCCGACTAGCGTTAACACCGGGGAGCTGTTTTTT.

This chain uses TRBV5-1 with TRBJ2-2, with TRBD1 matching over 9 bases. The CDR3 runs 16 residues. Germline CDR1 is SGHRS and CDR2 is YFSETQ. J was trimmed by 3 bases and V by 4 bases; bases with no gene match: 7. CDR3 sequence: CASSHRGPDDTGELFF. The CDR3 DNA sequence: TGCGCCAGCAGCCACAGGGGGCCAGATGACACCGGGGAGCTGTTTTTT.

The chain couples TRBV5-1 to TRBJ1-1; D call uncertain. The CDR3 is made up of 14 amino acids. The V end lost 2 bases, the J end lost 0 bases, and 8 bases lay between the germline ends. Germline assignment: CDR1 SGHRS and CDR2 YFSETQ. The CDR3 sequence: CASSLTTMNTEAFF. In DNA, the CDR3 is TGCGCCAGCAGCTTAACGACAATGAACACTGAAGCTTTCTTT.

For the CDR3, the DNA is TGCGCCAGCAGTGAGTCGAGTGGGAATGGCTACACCTTC. Its translation: CASSESSGNGYTF. This chain connects TRBV10-2 to TRBJ1-2; D is uncertain. Per the germline V gene, CDR1 is WSHSY and CDR2 is SAAADI. The ends were cut back, 0 bases at V and 6 bases at J, with 8 bases in the middle. The CDR3 spans 13 residues.

In DNA, the CDR3 is TGTGCCAGCAGGGGAGGGGGCGGTGGTGAAAAACTGTTTTTT. Amino acids: CASRGGGGGEKLFF. The rearrangement joins TRBV7-9 to TRBJ1-4, with TRBD1 matching 7 bases. The junction had 8 bases not matched to a gene; V was cut back by 6 bases and J by 7 bases. This CDR3 comprises 14 residues. Looked up from germline, CDR1 is SEHNR and CDR2 is FQNEAQ (reference sequence).

This sequence joins TRBV6-5 and TRBJ2-5; 8 bases line up with TRBD2. The ends lost 5 bases at V and 5 bases at J; junction bases unmatched: 7. CDR1 MNHEY and CDR2 SVGAGI come from the germline V gene. The CDR3 is 14 amino acids. The CDR3 nucleotides are TGTGCCAGCAGTCCCTCGGGGGGGAGGGAGACCCAGTACTTC. It yields the protein CASSPSGGRETQYF.